A selection of T cell receptor beta chains follows, all from one sample in a study of shared clonotypes between healthy human individuals. TCRdb keeps only in-frame clones here, not all; method: immunoSEQ multiplex PCR. The table includes just over 2,000,000 clones, just under 95% detected once. The specimen was naive CD8+ T cells sorted from blood. The receptors were sampled from a man in his late teens or twenties in good health. Both conserved end residues are part of each CDR3. A D gene is named only where the DNA matches it firmly. Size values are once, few and many counts, or a class for expanded clones, and some rows have none.

J gene,D gene,clone size,V gene,CDR3 protein,CDR3 DNA
TRBJ2-3,.,.,TRBV4-3,CASSQDQGGPQYF,TGCGCCAGCAGCCAAGATCAGGGGGGACCGCAGTATTTT
TRBJ2-7,TRBD1,once,TRBV28,CASSFSGQGGEQYF,TGTGCCAGCAGTTTCTCCGGACAGGGAGGCGAGCAGTACTTC
TRBJ1-5,.,.,TRBV5-7,CASRLRDCSNQPQHF,TGTGCCAGCAGGCTCCGGGACTGTAGCAATCAGCCCCAGCATTTT
TRBJ2-7,TRBD2,.,TRBV7-4,CASSFRLARSYEQYF,TGTGCCAGCAGCTTTAGACTAGCGCGATCCTACGAGCAGTACTTC
TRBJ2-1,TRBD2,.,TRBV28,CASSFGELAGPDEQFF,TGTGCCAGCAGTTTTGGGGAGCTAGCGGGGCCGGATGAGCAGTTCTTC
TRBJ2-1,TRBD2,once,TRBV30,CAWSVHGGASGQFF,TGTGCCTGGAGTGTACACGGGGGGGCCTCAGGGCAGTTCTTC
TRBJ2-7,TRBD2,.,TRBV27,CASSTRLADDYEQYF,TGTGCCAGCAGTACCCGACTAGCGGACGACTACGAGCAGTACTTC
TRBJ2-5,.,.,TRBV13,CASSLTLEEETQYF,TGTGCCAGCAGCTTAACCCTTGAGGAAGAGACCCAGTACTTC
TRBJ2-7,.,.,TRBV9,CASSPRIGYEQYF,TGTGCCAGCAGCCCCCGGATCGGGTACGAGCAGTACTTC
TRBJ1-4,.,.,TRBV9,CASSSGLSEKLFF,TGTGCCAGCAGCTCGGGTCTGAGTGAAAAACTGTTTTTT
TRBJ2-7,TRBD2,.,TRBV7-2,CASSLGDYYEQYF,TGTGCCAGCAGCTTAGGGGACTACTACGAGCAGTACTTC
TRBJ2-7,TRBD2,.,TRBV19,CASNSGGSGIYEQYF,TGTGCCAGTAACTCCGGGGGTAGCGGGATCTACGAGCAGTACTTC
TRBJ2-3,TRBD2,.,TRBV7-9,CASSLVLADTDTQYF,TGTGCCAGCAGCTTAGTACTAGCGGACACAGATACGCAGTATTTT
TRBJ2-7,.,once,TRBV5-6,CASSLVSLGMTEQYF,TGTGCCAGCAGCTTGGTTAGTCTGGGAATGACCGAGCAGTACTTC
TRBJ1-1,.,.,TRBV28,CASRFAGGTEAFF,TGTGCCAGCAGATTCGCGGGTGGCACTGAAGCTTTCTTT
TRBJ2-7,TRBD2,.,TRBV6-5,CASRPNGRGIYEQYF,TGTGCCAGCAGGCCAAACGGGAGGGGCATTTACGAGCAGTACTTC
TRBJ2-3,TRBD2,.,TRBV10-1,CASSGAGGAPQYF,TGCGCCAGCAGTGGGGCCGGGGGGGCCCCGCAGTATTTT